The T cell receptor beta chain described here comes from a study of neoadjuvant anti-PD-1 for oral cavity cancer. Sequencing was performed with immunoSEQ multiplex PCR; in TCRdb, only in-frame clones are kept and a portion is missing. Of approximately 37,000 clones in the sample, 30% to 40% were seen once. Germline CDR1 reads MDHEN; CDR2 reads SYDVKM. Trimming took off 2 bases at V and 11 bases at J, with 15 bases between the two ends. The CDR3 has 13 amino acids. The time point here: after neoadjuvant nivolumab, at surgical resection. Material: tumor tissue, obtained after nivolumab (anti-PD-1) treatment. This clonotype originated in a person aged 40-85 years with oral cavity squamous cell carcinoma. V and J are TRBV28 and TRBJ1-1; D not certain. This chain's CDR3 is CASSLAAGVNAFF. The CDR3 DNA follows: TGTGCCAGCAGTTTAGCCGCCGGGGTTAACGCTTTCTTT.